These T cell receptor beta chains were read from a single sample in a study of T cell changes during pregnancy in multiple sclerosis. Assay used: immunoSEQ multiplex PCR; TCRdb lists only in-frame clones, some missing. The top ten clones hold around 2% of a sample with tens of thousands of clones, 93% of them seen once. Sample: peripheral blood, taken in the second trimester of pregnancy. The receptor set was obtained from a female donor with multiple sclerosis, enrolled in a pregnancy study. The CDR3 runs from the conserved cysteine through the conserved F or W. The D gene is left open where the match is weak. Rows give clone size only sometimes, using once, few, many, or a class for an expanded clone.

J gene,V gene,D gene,clone size,CDR3 protein,CDR3 DNA
TRBJ2-1,TRBV27,-,-,CASSFFRESSYNEQFF,TGTGCCAGCAGTTTTTTTAGGGAGAGCTCCTACAATGAGCAGTTCTTC
TRBJ2-3,TRBV30,TRBD2,once,CAWRAGGPDTQYF,TGTGCCTGGAGGGCGGGAGGACCCGATACGCAGTATTTT
TRBJ2-1,TRBV5-1,TRBD1,once,CASRRDRVVNNEQFF,TGCGCCAGCAGGAGGGACAGGGTGGTAAACAATGAGCAGTTCTTC
TRBJ2-3,TRBV5-5,-,-,CASSLAGIDTQYF,TGTGCCAGCAGCTTGGCCGGGATAGATACGCAGTATTTT
TRBJ2-1,TRBV29-1,TRBD2,-,CSVGGLAGEGEQFF,TGCAGCGTTGGGGGACTAGCGGGAGAAGGTGAGCAGTTCTTC
TRBJ2-5,TRBV28,TRBD2,once,CASSPGGQQETQYF,TGTGCCAGCAGTCCGGGGGGTCAGCAAGAGACCCAGTACTTC
TRBJ2-2,TRBV7-2,TRBD2,-,CASSLRGLAYTGELFF,TGTGCCAGCAGCTTAAGGGGACTAGCGTACACCGGGGAGCTGTTTTTT
TRBJ2-7,TRBV28,-,-,CASEGYEQYF,TGTGCCAGCGAGGGCTACGAGCAGTACTTC
TRBJ2-1,TRBV7-2,TRBD2,-,CASSILAGAQDEQFF,TGTGCCAGCAGCATACTAGCGGGAGCTCAGGATGAGCAGTTCTTC
TRBJ2-2,TRBV15,-,-,CATSRAGDTGELFF,TGTGCCACCAGCAGAGCAGGGGACACCGGGGAGCTGTTTTTT